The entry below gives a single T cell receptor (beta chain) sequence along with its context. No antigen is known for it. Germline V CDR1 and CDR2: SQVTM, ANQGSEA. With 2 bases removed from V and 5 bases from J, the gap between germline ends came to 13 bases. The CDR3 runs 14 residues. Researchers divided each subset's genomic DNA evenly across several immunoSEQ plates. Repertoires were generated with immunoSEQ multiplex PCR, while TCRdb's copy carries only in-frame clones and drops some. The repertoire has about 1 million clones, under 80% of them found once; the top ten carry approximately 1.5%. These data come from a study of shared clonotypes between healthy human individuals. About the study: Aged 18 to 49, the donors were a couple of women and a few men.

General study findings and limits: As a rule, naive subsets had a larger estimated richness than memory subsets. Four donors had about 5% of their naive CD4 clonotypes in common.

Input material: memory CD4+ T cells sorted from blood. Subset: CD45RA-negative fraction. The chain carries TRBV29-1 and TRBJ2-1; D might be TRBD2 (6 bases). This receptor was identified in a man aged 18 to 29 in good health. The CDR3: CSVELGLQNNEQFF. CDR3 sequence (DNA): TGCAGCGTTGAACTGGGACTTCAGAACAATGAGCAGTTCTTC.